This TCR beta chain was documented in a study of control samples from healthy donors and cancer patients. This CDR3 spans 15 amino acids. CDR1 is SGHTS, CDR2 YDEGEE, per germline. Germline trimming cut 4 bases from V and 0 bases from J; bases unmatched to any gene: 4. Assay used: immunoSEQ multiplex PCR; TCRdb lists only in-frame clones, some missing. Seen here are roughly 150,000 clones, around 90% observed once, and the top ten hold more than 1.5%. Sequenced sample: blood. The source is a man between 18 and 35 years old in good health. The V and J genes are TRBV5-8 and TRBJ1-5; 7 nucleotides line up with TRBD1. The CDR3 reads CASSTGQVSNQPQHF. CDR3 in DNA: TGTGCCAGCAGCACCGGACAGGTTAGCAATCAGCCCCAGCATTTT.